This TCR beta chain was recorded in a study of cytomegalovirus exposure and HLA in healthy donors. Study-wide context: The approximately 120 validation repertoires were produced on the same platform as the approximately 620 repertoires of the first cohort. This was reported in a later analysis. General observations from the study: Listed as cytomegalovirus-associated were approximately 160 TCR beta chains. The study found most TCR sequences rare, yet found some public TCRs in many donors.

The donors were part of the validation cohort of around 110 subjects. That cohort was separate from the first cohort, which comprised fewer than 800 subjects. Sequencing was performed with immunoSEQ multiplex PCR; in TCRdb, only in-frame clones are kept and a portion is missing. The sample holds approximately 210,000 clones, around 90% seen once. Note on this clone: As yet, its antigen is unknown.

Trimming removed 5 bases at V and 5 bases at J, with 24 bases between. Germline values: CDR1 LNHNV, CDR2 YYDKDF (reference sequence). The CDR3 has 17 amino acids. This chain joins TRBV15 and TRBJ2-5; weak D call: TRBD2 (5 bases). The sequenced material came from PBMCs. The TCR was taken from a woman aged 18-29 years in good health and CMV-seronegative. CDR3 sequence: CATSERGFGDYGETQYF. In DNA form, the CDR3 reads TGTGCCACCAGCGAGAGAGGGTTCGGAGACTATGGGGAGACCCAGTACTTC.